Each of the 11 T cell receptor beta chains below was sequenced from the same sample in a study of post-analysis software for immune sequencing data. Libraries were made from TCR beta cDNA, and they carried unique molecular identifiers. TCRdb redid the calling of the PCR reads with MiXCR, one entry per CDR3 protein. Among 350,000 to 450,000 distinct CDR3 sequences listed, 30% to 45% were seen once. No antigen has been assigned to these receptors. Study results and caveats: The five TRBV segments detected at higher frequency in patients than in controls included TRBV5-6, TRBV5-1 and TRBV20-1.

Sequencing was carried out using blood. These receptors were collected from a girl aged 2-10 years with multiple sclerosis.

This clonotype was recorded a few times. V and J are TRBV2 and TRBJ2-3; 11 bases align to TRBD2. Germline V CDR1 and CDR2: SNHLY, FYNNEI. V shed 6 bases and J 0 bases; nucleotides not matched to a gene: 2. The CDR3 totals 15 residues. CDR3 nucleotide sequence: TGTGCCAGCAGGAGACTAGCGGGGAGCACAGATACGCAGTATTTT. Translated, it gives CASRRLAGSTDTQYF. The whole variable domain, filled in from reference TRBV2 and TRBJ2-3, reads EPEVTQTPSHQVTQMGQEVILRCVPISNHLYFYWYRQILGQKVEFLVSFYNNEISEKSEIFDDQFSVERPDGSNFTLKIRSTKLEDSAMYFCASRRLAGSTDTQYFGPGTRLTVL.

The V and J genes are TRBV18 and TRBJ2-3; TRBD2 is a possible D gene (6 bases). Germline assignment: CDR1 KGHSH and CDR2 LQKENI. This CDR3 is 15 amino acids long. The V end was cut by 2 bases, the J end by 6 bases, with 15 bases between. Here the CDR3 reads CASSPTGTAGDTQYF. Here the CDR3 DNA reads TGTGCCAGCTCACCAACCGGGACGGCGGGGGATACGCAGTATTTT.

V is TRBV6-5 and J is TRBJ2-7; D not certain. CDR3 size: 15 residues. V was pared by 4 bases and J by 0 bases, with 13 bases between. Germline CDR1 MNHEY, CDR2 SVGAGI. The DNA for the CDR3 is TGTGCCAGCAGTTGCTGTGCCCCAAGCTCCTACGAGCAGTACTTC. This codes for CASSCCAPSSYEQYF.

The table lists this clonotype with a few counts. CDR3 coding DNA: TGTGCCGCCGCATCGGGAATCGAGCAGTACTTC. It specifies CAAASGIEQYF. The chain is built from TRBV10-3 and TRBJ2-5, with D perhaps matching TRBD2 (5 bases). Judging by the DNA end, TRBJ2-7 fits better; the J call may be wrong. Germline V lookup: CDR1 ENHRY, CDR2 SYGVKD. The CDR3 has 11 amino acids.

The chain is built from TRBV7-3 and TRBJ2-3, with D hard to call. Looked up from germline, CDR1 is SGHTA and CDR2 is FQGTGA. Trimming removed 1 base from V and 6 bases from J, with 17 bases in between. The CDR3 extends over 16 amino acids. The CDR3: CASSLSQALTWDTQYF. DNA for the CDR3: TGTGCCAGCAGCTTAAGCCAGGCCCTAACCTGGGATACGCAGTATTTT.

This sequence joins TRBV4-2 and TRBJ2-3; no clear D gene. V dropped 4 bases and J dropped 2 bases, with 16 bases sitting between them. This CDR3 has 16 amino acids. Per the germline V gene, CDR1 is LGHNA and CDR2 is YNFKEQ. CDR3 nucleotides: TGTGCCAGCAGCCCCCTTTGGGCAAGAGACACAGATACGCAGTATTTT. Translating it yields CASSPLWARDTDTQYF.

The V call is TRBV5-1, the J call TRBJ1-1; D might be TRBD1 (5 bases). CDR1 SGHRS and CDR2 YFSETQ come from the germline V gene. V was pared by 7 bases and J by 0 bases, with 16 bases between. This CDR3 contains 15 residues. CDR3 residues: CASSPSPGLNTEAFF. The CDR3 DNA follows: TGCGCCAGCTCCCCATCGCCGGGGCTGAACACTGAAGCTTTCTTT.

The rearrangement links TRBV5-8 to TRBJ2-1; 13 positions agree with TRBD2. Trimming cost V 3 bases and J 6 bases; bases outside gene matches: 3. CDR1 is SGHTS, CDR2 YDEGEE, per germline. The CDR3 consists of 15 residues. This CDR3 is CASSSGTSGANEQFF. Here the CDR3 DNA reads TGTGCCAGCAGCTCAGGGACTAGCGGGGCCAATGAGCAGTTCTTC.

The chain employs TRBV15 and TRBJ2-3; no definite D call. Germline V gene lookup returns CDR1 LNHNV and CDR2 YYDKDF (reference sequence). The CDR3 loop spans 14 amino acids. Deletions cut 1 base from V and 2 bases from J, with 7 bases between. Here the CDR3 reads CATSRAPNTDTQYF. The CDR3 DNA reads TGTGCCACCAGCAGAGCCCCAAACACAGATACGCAGTATTTT.

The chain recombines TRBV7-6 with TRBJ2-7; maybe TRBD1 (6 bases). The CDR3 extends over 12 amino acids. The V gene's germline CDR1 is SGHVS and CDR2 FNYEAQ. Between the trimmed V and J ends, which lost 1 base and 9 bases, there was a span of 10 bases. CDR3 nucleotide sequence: TGTGCCAGCAGCTTAGATCAGGGGAGGCAGTACTTC. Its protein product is CASSLDQGRQYF.

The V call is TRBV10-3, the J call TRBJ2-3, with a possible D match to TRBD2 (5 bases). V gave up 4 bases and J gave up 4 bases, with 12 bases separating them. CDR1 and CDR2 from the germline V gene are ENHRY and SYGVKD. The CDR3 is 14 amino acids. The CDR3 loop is CAISGRGFADTQYF. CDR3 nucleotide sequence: TGTGCCATCAGTGGGAGAGGGTTCGCAGATACGCAGTATTTT.